This T cell receptor (beta chain) was identified during a study of blood T cell repertoires in COVID-19. The ends lost 0 bases at V and 7 bases at J; junction bases unmatched: 7. This CDR3 region has 16 residues. CDR1 MNHEY and CDR2 SVGEGT come from the germline V gene. Assay: immunoSEQ multiplex PCR; the TCRdb copy retains only in-frame clones and omits some. Found here are about 97,000 clones, 85% of them singletons; the top ten hold approximately 1.8%. The TCR sequence derives from a woman in her 70s with active or convalescent COVID-19. The J gene is TRBJ2-7, the V gene TRBV6-2 or TRBV6-3, with TRBD2 matching over 12 bases. The material sequenced was peripheral blood. Here the CDR3 reads CASSYSRTSGTGEQYF. The CDR3 DNA reads TGTGCCAGCAGTTACTCGCGGACTAGCGGGACCGGGGAGCAGTACTTC.